These 31 T cell receptor beta chains were all obtained from the same sample, sequenced in a study of blood T cell repertoires in COVID-19. The data were produced by immunoSEQ multiplex PCR, yet TCRdb's version contains in-frame clones alone and is incomplete. The table includes approximately 470,000 clones, around 90% detected once. The sample was PBMCs or T cells enriched from blood (not recorded which). The receptors here all came from a woman between 18 and 29 years old who had recovered from COVID-19.

The J gene is TRBJ1-2, the V gene TRBV27, with D perhaps TRBD1 (6 bases). The CDR3 loop spans 14 amino acids. Germline V gene sequence: CDR1 MNHEY, CDR2 SMNVEV (reference sequence). The V and J ends lost 8 bases and 7 bases respectively, with 20 bases between them. The CDR3, as DNA: TGTGCCAGCCGCTCAAGGGGGGGTGATGGTGGCTACACCTTC. The encoded protein is CASRSRGGDGGYTF.

CDR3 protein: CASGLPDGAGGAFF. The CDR3, as DNA: TGTGCTAGTGGTTTGCCCGACGGGGCAGGGGGAGCTTTCTTT. The V and J genes are TRBV12-5 and TRBJ1-1; 7 bases are shared with TRBD1. Germline V gene sequence: CDR1 LGHNT, CDR2 FRNRAP. The CDR3 length is 14 residues. J lost 10 bases, V lost 2 bases, and 10 bases had no gene match.

This sequence joins TRBV20-1 and TRBJ1-3; perhaps TRBD1 as D (5 bases). The V gene's germline CDR1 is DFQATT and CDR2 SNEGSKA (reference sequence). The CDR3 runs 16 residues. V gave up 3 bases and J gave up 2 bases, with 17 bases separating them. DNA for the CDR3: TGCAGTGCTAGTGGCGGGACTCCGGCCCCTGGAAACACCATATATTTT. It yields the protein CSASGGTPAPGNTIYF.

This clone was seen a few times. The chain links TRBV2 to TRBJ2-7; perhaps TRBD2 as D (6 bases). The CDR3 loop spans 14 amino acids. The ends were cut back, 6 bases at V and 2 bases at J, with 14 bases in the middle. CDR1 SNHLY and CDR2 FYNNEI come from the germline V gene. This chain's CDR3 is CASRTISGAYEQYF. The CDR3 DNA reads TGTGCCAGCAGGACGATTTCGGGGGCCTACGAGCAGTACTTC.

The chain is built from TRBV30 and TRBJ2-3; 10 nucleotides match TRBD2. V shed 2 bases, J shed 7 bases, and the junction held 6 bases outside the gene matches. The germline V gene has CDR1 GTSNPN and CDR2 SVGIG (reference sequence). This CDR3 region has 14 residues. The DNA for the CDR3 is TGTGCCTGGAGTACAAGCGGGGGGGCAAATACGCAGTATTTT. Translated, it gives CAWSTSGGANTQYF.

This chain joins TRBV5-1 and TRBJ1-2, with D perhaps matching TRBD1 (5 bases). Deletions cut 0 bases from V and 4 bases from J, with 25 bases between. The CDR3 is made up of 19 amino acids. The V gene's germline CDR1 is SGHRS and CDR2 YFSETQ. CDR3 bases: TGCGCCAGCAGCTTGGATAGGGGATTATTCAAGGGCAACTTCTATGGCTACACCTTC. Its protein product is CASSLDRGLFKGNFYGYTF.

The chain joins TRBV18 to TRBJ1-6; possibly TRBD1 for D (5 bases). The germline V gene has CDR1 KGHSH and CDR2 LQKENI. Trimming shortened V by 0 bases and J by 14 bases, and 14 bases separated the two germline ends. This CDR3 comprises 14 residues. The CDR3 bases are TGTGCCAGCTCACCACCGGGGCAGGAACAGACCCTCCACTTT. This codes for CASSPPGQEQTLHF.

The chain employs TRBV5-4 and TRBJ2-3; D is possibly TRBD2 (5 bases). V lost 4 bases and J lost 6, with 15 bases in between. This CDR3 comprises 14 residues. Germline V gene lookup returns CDR1 SGHNT and CDR2 YYREEE (reference sequence). The CDR3 is CASSPETSSDTQYF. The CDR3 nucleotides read TGTGCCAGCAGCCCGGAAACTAGTTCGGATACGCAGTATTTT.

The genes are TRBV11-2 and TRBJ1-1; possibly TRBD1 for D (6 bases). Trimming shortened V by 4 bases and J by 5 bases, and 8 bases separated the two germline ends. Germline V CDR1 and CDR2: SGHAT, FQNNGV. This CDR3 region has 12 residues. The CDR3 nucleotides read TGTGCCAGCAGCTCCAGGGGTACTGAAGCTTTCTTT. Amino acids: CASSSRGTEAFF.

This clone was picked up one time. The V gene is TRBV7-9, the J gene TRBJ1-1, with a weak D call TRBD1 (5 bases). V lost 3 bases and J lost 5, with 13 bases in between. Germline CDR1 is SEHNR and CDR2 is FQNEAQ (reference sequence). The CDR3 is 14 residues long. CDR3 in DNA: TGTGCCAGCAGCTTTACAGGAGTAGGAACTGAAGCTTTCTTT. It is translated as CASSFTGVGTEAFF.

The chain couples TRBV28 to TRBJ1-3, with D tentatively TRBD1 (5 bases). Trimming took off 6 bases at V and 4 bases at J, with 16 bases between the two ends. CDR3 length: 15 residues. The germline V gene has CDR1 MDHEN and CDR2 SYDVKM. The CDR3 loop is CASRPRGEGGNTIYF. The CDR3 nucleotides are TGTGCCAGCAGACCCCGGGGGGAGGGAGGAAACACCATATATTTT.

The genes are TRBV7-3 and TRBJ2-1; 12 positions agree with TRBD2. CDR1 and CDR2 (germline): SGHTA, FQGTGA. Trimming took 1 base from V and 9 from J; bases not matched to a gene: 16. The CDR3 contains 19 residues. The DNA of the CDR3 is TGTGCCAGCAGCTTAAATTCAAGGAAGGTGACTAGCGGGGGCGGTGAGCAGTTCTTC. The encoded protein is CASSLNSRKVTSGGGEQFF.

This clone has a single count. The genes are TRBV10-3 and TRBJ1-2; possibly TRBD1 for D (5 bases). The CDR3 has 15 residues. V lost 8 bases and J lost 0, with 16 bases in between. CDR1 is ENHRY and CDR2 is SYGVKD in the germline V gene. The CDR3 spells CAIGKGAHSNYGYTF. Here the CDR3 DNA reads TGTGCCATCGGTAAAGGGGCTCACTCTAACTATGGCTACACCTTC.

J is TRBJ1-4 and V is TRBV29-1, with TRBD1 matching over 7 bases. V trimming: 6 bases; J trimming: 6 bases; junction bases outside the gene matches: 10. Looked up from germline, CDR1 is SQVTM and CDR2 is ANQGSEA. The CDR3 loop spans 14 amino acids. The CDR3 nucleotides read TGCAGCGTACAGGGGTCTAGGGAAGATGAAAAACTGTTTTTT. Residues: CSVQGSREDEKLFF.

The rearrangement uses TRBV28 and TRBJ1-6; no clear D. Trimming shortened V by 2 bases and J by 6 bases, and 14 bases separated the two germline ends. Germline V gene lookup returns CDR1 MDHEN and CDR2 SYDVKM. The CDR3 consists of 16 residues. CDR3 protein: CASSLDLGEANSPLHF. Here the CDR3 DNA reads TGTGCCAGCAGTTTAGACCTCGGCGAGGCTAATTCACCCCTCCACTTT.

The V gene is TRBV2, the J gene TRBJ2-3; TRBD1 might be the D (7 bases). Trimming left V 10 bases short and J 0 bases short, with 20 bases between. The CDR3 has 16 residues. Germline CDR1 SNHLY, CDR2 FYNNEI. The CDR3 reads CATSRGDFSSTDTQYF. DNA for the CDR3: TGTGCCACCTCCAGGGGGGATTTCTCTAGCACAGATACGCAGTATTTT. The complete variable domain, with remaining parts taken from reference TRBV2 and TRBJ2-3, reads EPEVTQTPSHQVTQMGQEVILRCVPISNHLYFYWYRQILGQKVEFLVSFYNNEISEKSEIFDDQFSVERPDGSNFTLKIRSTKLEDSAMYFCATSRGDFSSTDTQYFGPGTRLTVL.

This chain joins TRBV2 and TRBJ1-2; D remains unclear. This CDR3 spans 13 amino acids. V lost 3 bases and J lost 7, with 12 bases in between. Germline values: CDR1 SNHLY, CDR2 FYNNEI. This chain's CDR3 is CASSEFGGGGYTF. The CDR3 DNA follows: TGTGCCAGCAGTGAGTTTGGTGGCGGTGGCTACACCTTC. Full variable domain (outside the CDR3, taken from reference TRBV2 and TRBJ1-2): EPEVTQTPSHQVTQMGQEVILRCVPISNHLYFYWYRQILGQKVEFLVSFYNNEISEKSEIFDDQFSVERPDGSNFTLKIRSTKLEDSAMYFCASSEFGGGGYTFGSGTRLTVV.

The chain couples TRBV4-1 to TRBJ2-2; tentative D call: TRBD1 (5 bases). The CDR3 covers 16 residues. The V gene lost 5 bases and the J gene lost 6 bases, with 19 bases spanning the gap. Germline V CDR1 and CDR2: MGHRA, YSYEKL. CDR3 sequence (DNA): TGCGCCAGCAGCGCGCAGGGATCTACAAGGGCCGGGGAGCTGTTTTTT. It encodes CASSAQGSTRAGELFF.

This clone appeared a few times. The gene calls are TRBV30 and TRBJ1-5, with D perhaps matching TRBD1 (5 bases). The CDR3 sequence is 15 residues long. From germline, CDR1 is GTSNPN and CDR2 SVGIG (reference sequence). V lost 0 bases, J lost 7 bases, and 16 bases lay in between. This CDR3 is CAWSVPALKGQPQHF. The CDR3 nucleotides read TGTGCCTGGAGTGTACCCGCCCTTAAGGGGCAGCCCCAGCATTTT.

This clone was seen a single time. V usage is TRBV5-1 and J usage is TRBJ1-2; 8 bases align to TRBD1. This CDR3 is 14 amino acids long. The germline V gene has CDR1 SGHRS and CDR2 YFSETQ. The V gene end was trimmed by 0 bases and the J gene end by 10 bases; junction bases not matched to a gene: 8. The CDR3 DNA reads as TGCGCCAGCAGCTTGGCTGACAGGGGTGGCTCCTACACCTTC. Residues: CASSLADRGGSYTF.

The CDR3 DNA reads as TGTGCCAGCAGTTTAGGACAGACGTTTGGGGGTGAAAAACTGTTTTTT. This encodes CASSLGQTFGGEKLFF. The chain employs TRBV28 and TRBJ1-4; a possible D gene is TRBD1 (6 bases). V dropped 2 bases and J dropped 7 bases, with 17 bases sitting between them. The germline gives CDR1 MDHEN, CDR2 SYDVKM. There are 16 residues in the CDR3.

The rearrangement uses TRBV10-2 and TRBJ2-7; no reliable D call. Germline V lookup: CDR1 WSHSY, CDR2 SAAADI. V lost 1 base to trimming and J lost 2 bases, with 9 bases between them. This CDR3 has 14 amino acids. The CDR3 protein is CASSEWSLPYEQYF. In DNA form, the CDR3 reads TGCGCCAGCAGTGAGTGGAGCCTCCCCTACGAGCAGTACTTC.

J is TRBJ1-1 and V is TRBV30, with D perhaps matching TRBD1 (5 bases). Trimming removed 2 bases from V and 0 bases from J, with 7 bases in between. CDR1 GTSNPN and CDR2 SVGIG come from the germline V gene (reference sequence). The CDR3 runs to 13 residues. The CDR3 coding sequence is TGTGCCTGGAGTCGACAGATGAACACTGAAGCTTTCTTT. Its translation is CAWSRQMNTEAFF.

This clone showed up just once. The V gene is TRBV3-1 (or the pseudogene TRBV3-2), the J gene TRBJ1-1, with D tentatively TRBD1 (5 bases). V was clipped by 5 bases and J by 1 base, with 11 bases between them. The germline gives CDR1 LGHDT, CDR2 YNNKEL (reference sequence). This CDR3 has 14 amino acids. The CDR3 nucleotides read TGTGCCAGCAGCGGAACCGGACAGAACACTGAAGCTTTCTTT. This gives the protein CASSGTGQNTEAFF.

This clone was observed a single time. V gene TRBV19 combines with J gene TRBJ1-2, with 8 bases lining up with TRBD1. The CDR3 sequence is 14 residues long. The junction had 5 bases not matched to a gene; V was cut back by 3 bases and J by 5 bases. Germline V CDR1 and CDR2: LNHDA, SQIVND (reference sequence). The CDR3 DNA follows: TGTGCCAGTAGTATCGGCCAGGGGGCTTATGGCTACACCTTC. It translates to CASSIGQGAYGYTF.

This chain connects TRBV4-2 to TRBJ1-2, with 10 bases fitting TRBD1. J gave up 2 bases and V 0 bases, and 3 bases lay outside the gene matches. Germline V gene lookup returns CDR1 LGHNA and CDR2 YNFKEQ. The CDR3 spans 16 residues. Written as DNA, the CDR3 is TGTGCCAGCAGCCAAGATCTGGGACAGGGGAACTATGGCTACACCTTC. Translating gives CASSQDLGQGNYGYTF.

The chain couples TRBV29-1 to TRBJ1-2, with 8 bases aligning to TRBD1. The germline CDR1 and CDR2 sequences are SQVTM and ANQGSEA. The CDR3 is made up of 14 amino acids. J lost 2 bases, V lost 6 bases, and 8 bases had no gene match. The CDR3 sequence is CSVRARGQNYGYTF. The CDR3 nucleotides read TGCAGCGTCCGCGCCAGGGGGCAAAACTATGGCTACACCTTC.

This rearrangement joins TRBV12-5 to TRBJ2-3; perhaps TRBD1 as D (7 bases). The ends were cut back, 3 bases at V and 4 bases at J, with 17 bases in the middle. The germline gives CDR1 LGHNT, CDR2 FRNRAP. The CDR3 runs 16 residues. The CDR3 DNA reads TGTGCTAGTGGTTTAGTGGTTGACAGGGAGGCAGATACGCAGTATTTT. Protein sequence: CASGLVVDREADTQYF.

V and J are TRBV11-1 and TRBJ2-7; the match to TRBD1 covers 7 bases. From germline, CDR1 is SGHAT and CDR2 FQDESV (reference sequence). CDR3 length: 15 residues. J gave up 5 bases and V 0 bases, and 7 bases lay outside the gene matches. This chain's CDR3 is CASSLAGQPYDEQYF. CDR3 DNA sequence: TGTGCCAGCAGCTTAGCGGGACAGCCCTACGACGAGCAGTACTTC.

This sequence joins TRBV5-6 and TRBJ2-3; D unresolved. Between the trimmed V and J ends, which lost 2 bases and 6 bases, there was a span of 7 bases. Germline V lookup: CDR1 SGHDT, CDR2 YYEEEE. The CDR3 is 12 residues long. The CDR3 loop is CASSLSDDTQYF. The CDR3, as DNA: TGTGCCAGCAGCTTATCAGATGATACGCAGTATTTT.

The V and J genes are TRBV30 and TRBJ1-1, with 10 bases lining up with TRBD1. The CDR3 length is 15 residues. Germline CDR1 reads GTSNPN; CDR2 reads SVGIG (reference sequence). The ends lost 0 bases at V and 6 bases at J; junction bases unmatched: 7. CDR3 in DNA: TGTGCCTGGAGTGTACTCGGACAGGGGGTCTCTGAAGCTTTCTTT. This gives the protein CAWSVLGQGVSEAFF.